This T cell receptor beta chain originates from a study of T cells in Graves' hyperthyroidism and ophthalmopathy. Notes on this clonotype: Its antigen is unidentified.

Study conclusions and caveats: A model of 13 V-J features distinguished ophthalmopathy from stable hyperthyroidism. Most expanded thyroid clonotypes above 0.001 recurred in blood.

CDR3 size: 13 residues. V lost 5 bases to trimming and J lost 3 bases, with 8 bases between them. Looked up from germline, CDR1 is LNHNV and CDR2 is YYDKDF (reference sequence). Amplified TCR beta CDR3 regions came from RNA transcripts. TCR CDR3 underwent first-round RT-PCR with the HTBI primer set. TCRdb independently ran MiXCR on the multiplex PCR reads; one entry per CDR3 protein. The sample has approximately 700,000 distinct CDR3 sequences, less than 45% seen once. V and J are TRBV15 and TRBJ1-3, with a weak D call TRBD1 (6 bases). The TCR was taken from an adult man with Graves' disease, either hyperthyroidism or ophthalmopathy (not recorded which). Sequenced input: peripheral blood or thyroid tissue (not recorded which). The CDR3 nucleotides read TGTGCCACCAGCGGGGACATTGGAAACACCATATATTTT. Translated: CATSGDIGNTIYF. The entire variable domain, with the rest obtained from reference TRBV15 and TRBJ1-3, is as follows: DAMVIQNPRYQVTQFGKPVTLSCSQTLNHNVMYWYQQKSSQAPKLLFHYYDKDFNNEADTPDNFQSRRPNTSFCFLDIRSPGLGDTAMYLCATSGDIGNTIYFGEGSWLTVV.